Given below is one T cell receptor beta chain in context. What it binds is not known. Sequencing used immunoSEQ multiplex PCR; TCRdb keeps in-frame clones, though not all of them. The sample yields around 2.1 million clones, 85% to 95% seen once. This sample was included in a study of shared clonotypes between healthy human individuals. Only CD45RO-negative cells positively selected for CCR7 counted as naive CD8 cells, so terminally differentiated effector memory CD45RA+ cells were excluded. Findings of the study overall: Naive CD4 clonotypes were shared across a handful of donors at about 5.2%. Represented diversity (both genetic and exposure-history) was limited by the small number of donors.

The sequence came from a man younger than 35 in good health. Some clones in this sample may be carry-over from other donors' samples. Sequencing was done on a sample of naive CD8+ T cells from PBMCs.

The CDR3 protein is CASSGRGGPSTDTQYF. The CDR3 DNA is TGTGCCAGCAGCGGGCGTGGGGGCCCAAGCACAGATACGCAGTATTTT. This rearrangement joins TRBV11-2 to TRBJ2-3; D is possibly TRBD1 (6 bases). There are 16 residues in the CDR3. With 5 bases removed from V and 0 bases from J, the gap between germline ends came to 15 bases. The germline V gene has CDR1 SGHAT and CDR2 FQNNGV. Filled out from reference TRBV11-2 and TRBJ2-3, the complete variable domain reads EAGVAQSPRYKIIEKRQSVAFWCNPISGHATLYWYQQILGQGPKLLIQFQNNGVVDDSQLPKDRFSAERLKGVDSTLKIQPAKLEDSAVYLCASSGRGGPSTDTQYFGPGTRLTVL.